This T cell receptor beta chain was obtained from a study of blood T cell repertoires in COVID-19. Study-level background: Collection of acute and convalescent COVID-19 samples took place in the United States, Italy and Spain.

Germline V lookup: CDR1 MNHNY, CDR2 SVGAGI (reference sequence). J gave up 4 bases and V 5 bases, and 4 bases lay outside the gene matches. The CDR3 contains 13 residues. Original processing methods: The authors estimated nucleated cell counts from reference gene primer amplification. Sequencing used immunoSEQ multiplex PCR; TCRdb keeps in-frame clones, though not all of them. The V and J calls and clone size come from that table; D and trimming were worked out from the DNA. This sample has under 200,000 clones, with approximately 86% found just once. This clone is a singleton in its sample. The chain carries TRBV6-6 and TRBJ1-1, with 7 bases that match TRBD1. What was sequenced was PBMCs or T cells enriched from blood (not recorded which). The receptor comes from a woman in her fifties or sixties with acute COVID-19. The CDR3 region has the DNA TGTGCCAGCAGTGGACAGGCCCCCACTGAAGCTTTCTTT. Translation gives CASSGQAPTEAFF.